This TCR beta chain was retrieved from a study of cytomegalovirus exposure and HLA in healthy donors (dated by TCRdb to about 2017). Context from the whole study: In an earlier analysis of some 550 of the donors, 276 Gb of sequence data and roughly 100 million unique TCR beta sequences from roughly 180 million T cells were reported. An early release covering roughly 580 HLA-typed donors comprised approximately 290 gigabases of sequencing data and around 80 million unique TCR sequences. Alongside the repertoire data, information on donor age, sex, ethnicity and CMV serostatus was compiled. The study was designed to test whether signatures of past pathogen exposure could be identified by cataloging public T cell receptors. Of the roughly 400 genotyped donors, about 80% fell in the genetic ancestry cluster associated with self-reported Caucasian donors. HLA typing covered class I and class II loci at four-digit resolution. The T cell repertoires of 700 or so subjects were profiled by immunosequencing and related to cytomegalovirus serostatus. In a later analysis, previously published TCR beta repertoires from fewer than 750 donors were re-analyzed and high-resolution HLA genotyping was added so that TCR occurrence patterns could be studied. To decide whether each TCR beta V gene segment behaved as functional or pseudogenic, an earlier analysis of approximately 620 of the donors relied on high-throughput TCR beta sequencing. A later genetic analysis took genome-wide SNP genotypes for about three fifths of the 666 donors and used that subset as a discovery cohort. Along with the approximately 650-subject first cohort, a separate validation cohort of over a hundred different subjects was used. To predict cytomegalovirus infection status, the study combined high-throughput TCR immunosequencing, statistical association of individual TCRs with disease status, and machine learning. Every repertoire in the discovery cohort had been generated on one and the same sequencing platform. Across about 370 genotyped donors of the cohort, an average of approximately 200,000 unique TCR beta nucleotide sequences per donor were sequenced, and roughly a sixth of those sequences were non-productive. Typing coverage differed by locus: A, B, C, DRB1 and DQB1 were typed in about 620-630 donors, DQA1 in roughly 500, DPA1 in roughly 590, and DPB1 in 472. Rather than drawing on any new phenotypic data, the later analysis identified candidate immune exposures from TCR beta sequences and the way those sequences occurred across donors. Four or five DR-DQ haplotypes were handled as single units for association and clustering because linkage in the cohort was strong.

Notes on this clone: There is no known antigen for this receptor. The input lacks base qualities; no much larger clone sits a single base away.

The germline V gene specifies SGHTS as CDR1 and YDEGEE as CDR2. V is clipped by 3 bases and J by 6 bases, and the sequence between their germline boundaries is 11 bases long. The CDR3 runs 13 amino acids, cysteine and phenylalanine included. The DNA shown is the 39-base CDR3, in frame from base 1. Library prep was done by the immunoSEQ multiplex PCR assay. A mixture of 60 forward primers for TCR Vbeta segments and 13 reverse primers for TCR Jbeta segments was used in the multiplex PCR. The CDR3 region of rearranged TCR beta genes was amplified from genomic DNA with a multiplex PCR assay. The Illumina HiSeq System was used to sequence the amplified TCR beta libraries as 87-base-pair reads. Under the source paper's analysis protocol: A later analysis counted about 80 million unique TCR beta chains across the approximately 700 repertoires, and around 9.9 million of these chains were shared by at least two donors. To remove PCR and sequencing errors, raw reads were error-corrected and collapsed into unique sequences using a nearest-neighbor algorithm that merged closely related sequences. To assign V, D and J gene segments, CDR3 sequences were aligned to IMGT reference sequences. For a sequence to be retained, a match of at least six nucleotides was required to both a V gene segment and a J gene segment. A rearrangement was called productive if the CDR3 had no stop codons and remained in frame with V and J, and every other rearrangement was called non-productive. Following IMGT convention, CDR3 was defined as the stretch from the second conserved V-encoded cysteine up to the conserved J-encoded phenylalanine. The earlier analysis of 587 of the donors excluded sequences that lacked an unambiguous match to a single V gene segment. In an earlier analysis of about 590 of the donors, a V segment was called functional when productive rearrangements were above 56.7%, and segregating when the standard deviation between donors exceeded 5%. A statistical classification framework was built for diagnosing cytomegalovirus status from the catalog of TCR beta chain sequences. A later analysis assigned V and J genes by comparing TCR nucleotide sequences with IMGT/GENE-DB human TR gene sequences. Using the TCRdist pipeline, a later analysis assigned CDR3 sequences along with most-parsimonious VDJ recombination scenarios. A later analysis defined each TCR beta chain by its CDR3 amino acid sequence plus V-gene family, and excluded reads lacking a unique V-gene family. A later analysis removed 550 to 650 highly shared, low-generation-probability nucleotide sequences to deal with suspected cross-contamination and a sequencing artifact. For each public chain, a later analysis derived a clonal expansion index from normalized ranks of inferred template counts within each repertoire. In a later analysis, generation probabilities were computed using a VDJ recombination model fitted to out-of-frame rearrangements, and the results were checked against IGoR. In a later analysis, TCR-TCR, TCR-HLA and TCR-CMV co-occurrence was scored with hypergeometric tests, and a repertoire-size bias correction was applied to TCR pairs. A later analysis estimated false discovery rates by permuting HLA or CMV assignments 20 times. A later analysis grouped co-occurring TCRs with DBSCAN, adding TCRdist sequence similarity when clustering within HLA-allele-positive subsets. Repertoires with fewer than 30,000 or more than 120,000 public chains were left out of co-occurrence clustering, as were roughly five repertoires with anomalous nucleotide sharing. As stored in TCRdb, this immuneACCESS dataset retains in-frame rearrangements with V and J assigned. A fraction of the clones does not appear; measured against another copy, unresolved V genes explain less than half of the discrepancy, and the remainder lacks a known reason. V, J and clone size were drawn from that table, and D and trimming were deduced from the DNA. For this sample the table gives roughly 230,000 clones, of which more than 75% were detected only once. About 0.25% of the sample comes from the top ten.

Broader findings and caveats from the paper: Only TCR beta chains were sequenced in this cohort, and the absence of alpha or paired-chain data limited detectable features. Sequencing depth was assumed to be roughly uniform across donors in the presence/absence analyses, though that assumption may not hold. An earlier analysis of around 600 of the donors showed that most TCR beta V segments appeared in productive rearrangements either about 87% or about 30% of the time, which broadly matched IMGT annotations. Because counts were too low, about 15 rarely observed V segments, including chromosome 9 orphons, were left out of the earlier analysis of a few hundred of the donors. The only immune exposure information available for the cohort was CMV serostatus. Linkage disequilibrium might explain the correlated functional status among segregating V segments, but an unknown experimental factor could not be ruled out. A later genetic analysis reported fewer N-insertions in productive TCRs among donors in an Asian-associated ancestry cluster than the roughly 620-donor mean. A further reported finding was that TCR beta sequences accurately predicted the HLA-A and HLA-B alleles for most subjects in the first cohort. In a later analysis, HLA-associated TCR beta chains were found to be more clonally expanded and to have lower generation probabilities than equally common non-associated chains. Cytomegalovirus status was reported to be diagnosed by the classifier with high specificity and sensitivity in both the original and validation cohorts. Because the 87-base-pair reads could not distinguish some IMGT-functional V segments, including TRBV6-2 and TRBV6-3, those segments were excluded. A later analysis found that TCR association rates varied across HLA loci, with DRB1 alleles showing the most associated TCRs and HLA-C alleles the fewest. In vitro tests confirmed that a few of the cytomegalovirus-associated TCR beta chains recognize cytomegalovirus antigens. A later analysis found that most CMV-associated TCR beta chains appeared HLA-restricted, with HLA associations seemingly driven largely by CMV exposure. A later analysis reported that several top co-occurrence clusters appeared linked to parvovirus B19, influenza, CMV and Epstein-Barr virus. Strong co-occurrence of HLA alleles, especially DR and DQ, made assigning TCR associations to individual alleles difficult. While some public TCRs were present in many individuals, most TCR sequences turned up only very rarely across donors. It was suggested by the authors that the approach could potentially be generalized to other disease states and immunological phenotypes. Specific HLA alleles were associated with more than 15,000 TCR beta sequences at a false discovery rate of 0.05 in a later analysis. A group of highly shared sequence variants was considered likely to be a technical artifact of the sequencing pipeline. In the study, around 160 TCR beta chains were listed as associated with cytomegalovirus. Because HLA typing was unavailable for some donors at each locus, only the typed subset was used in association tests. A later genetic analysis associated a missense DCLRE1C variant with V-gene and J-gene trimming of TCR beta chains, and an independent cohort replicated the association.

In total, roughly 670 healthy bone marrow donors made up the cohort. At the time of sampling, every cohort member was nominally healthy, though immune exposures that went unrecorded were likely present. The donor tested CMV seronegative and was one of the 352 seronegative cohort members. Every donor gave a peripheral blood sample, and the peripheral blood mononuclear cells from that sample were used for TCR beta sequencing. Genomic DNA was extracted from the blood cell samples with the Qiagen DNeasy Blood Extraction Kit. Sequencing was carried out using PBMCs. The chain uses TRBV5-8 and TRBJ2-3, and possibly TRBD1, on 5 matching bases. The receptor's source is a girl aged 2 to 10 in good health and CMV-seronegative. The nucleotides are TGTGCCAGCAGCTCTGGACACTGGGATACGCAGTATTTT. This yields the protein CASSSGHWDTQYF.